This TCR beta chain emerged from a study of patients and donors after allogeneic stem cell transplantation. This CDR3 has 14 residues. Per germline, CDR1 MNHEY and CDR2 SMNVEV (reference sequence). Trimming cost V 8 bases and J 6 bases; bases outside gene matches: 4. TCRdb processed the RT-PCR reads anew with MiXCR; each CDR3 protein has one entry. The data show 190,000 or so distinct CDR3 sequences, around two fifths seen once. A few counts support this clonotype. Source material: blood, either unsorted or a sorted T cell fraction (not recorded which). The rearrangement joins TRBV27 to TRBJ1-6; TRBD1 agrees at 10 bases. The sequence was collected from a human donor who was either an allogeneic HSCT recipient or a stem cell or donor lymphocyte infusion donor (not recorded which). It is not recorded whose cells these are; they may come from a transplant donor. CDR3 amino acids: CASSWTGGNSPLHF. The DNA of the CDR3 is TGTGCCAGCTCGTGGACAGGGGGTAATTCACCCCTCCACTTT.